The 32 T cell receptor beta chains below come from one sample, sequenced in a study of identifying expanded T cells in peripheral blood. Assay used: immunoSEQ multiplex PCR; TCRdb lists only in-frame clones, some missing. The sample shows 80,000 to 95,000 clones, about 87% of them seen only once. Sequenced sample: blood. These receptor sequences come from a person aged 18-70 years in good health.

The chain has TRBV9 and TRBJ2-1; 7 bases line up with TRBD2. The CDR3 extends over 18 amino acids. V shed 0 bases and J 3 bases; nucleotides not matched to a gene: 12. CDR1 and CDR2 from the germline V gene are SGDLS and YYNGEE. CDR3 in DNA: TGTGCCAGCAGCGTAGCTCCTCCTAGCGGATATTACTACAATGAGCAGTTCTTC. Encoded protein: CASSVAPPSGYYYNEQFF.

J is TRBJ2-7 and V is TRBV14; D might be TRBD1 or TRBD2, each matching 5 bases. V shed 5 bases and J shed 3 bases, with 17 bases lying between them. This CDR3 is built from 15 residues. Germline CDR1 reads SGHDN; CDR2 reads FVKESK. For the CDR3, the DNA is TGTGCCAGCAGCACACCGGGACGGTGGAACTACGAGCAGTACTTC. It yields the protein CASSTPGRWNYEQYF.

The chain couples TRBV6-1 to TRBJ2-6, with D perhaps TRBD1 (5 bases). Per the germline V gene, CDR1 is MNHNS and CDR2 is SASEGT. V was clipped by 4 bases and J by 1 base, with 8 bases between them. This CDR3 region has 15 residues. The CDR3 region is CASSGGGSGANVLTF. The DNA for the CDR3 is TGTGCCAGCAGTGGGGGCGGATCTGGGGCCAACGTCCTGACTTTC.

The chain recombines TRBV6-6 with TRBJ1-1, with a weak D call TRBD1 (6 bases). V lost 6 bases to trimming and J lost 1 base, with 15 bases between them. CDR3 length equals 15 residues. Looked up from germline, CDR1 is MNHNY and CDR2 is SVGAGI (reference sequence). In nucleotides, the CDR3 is TGTGCCAGCAGACTACAGGGAGATTCGAACACTGAAGCTTTCTTT. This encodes CASRLQGDSNTEAFF.

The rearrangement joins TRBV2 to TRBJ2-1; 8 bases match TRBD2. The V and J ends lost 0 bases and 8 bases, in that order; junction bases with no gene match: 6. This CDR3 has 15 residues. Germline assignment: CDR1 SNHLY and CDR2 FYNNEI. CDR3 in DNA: TGTGCCAGCAGTGAAGCTAGCGGGGTCTTTTATGAGCAGTTCTTC. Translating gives CASSEASGVFYEQFF. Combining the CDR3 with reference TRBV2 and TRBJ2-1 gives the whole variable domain EPEVTQTPSHQVTQMGQEVILRCVPISNHLYFYWYRQILGQKVEFLVSFYNNEISEKSEIFDDQFSVERPDGSNFTLKIRSTKLEDSAMYFCASSEASGVFYEQFFGPGTRLTVL.

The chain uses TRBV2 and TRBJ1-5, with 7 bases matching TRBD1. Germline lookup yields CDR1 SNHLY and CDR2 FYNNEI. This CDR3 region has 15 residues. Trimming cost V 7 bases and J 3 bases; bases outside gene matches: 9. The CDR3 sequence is CASKPTDRPNQPQHF. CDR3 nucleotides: TGTGCCAGCAAGCCCACGGACAGGCCCAATCAGCCCCAGCATTTT.

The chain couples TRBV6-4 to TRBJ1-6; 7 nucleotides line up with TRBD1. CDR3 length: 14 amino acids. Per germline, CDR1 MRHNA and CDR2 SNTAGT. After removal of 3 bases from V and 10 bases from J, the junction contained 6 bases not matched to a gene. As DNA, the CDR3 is TGTGCCAGCAGTGAGAGGGACAGCAGCTCACCCCTCCACTTT. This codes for CASSERDSSSPLHF.

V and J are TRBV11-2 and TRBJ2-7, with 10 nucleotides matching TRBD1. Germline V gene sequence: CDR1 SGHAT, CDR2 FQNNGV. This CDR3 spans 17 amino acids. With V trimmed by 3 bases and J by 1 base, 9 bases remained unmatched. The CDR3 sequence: CASSLTGGGLLSYEQYF. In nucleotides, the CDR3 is TGTGCCAGCAGCTTGACAGGGGGCGGGCTGTTGTCCTACGAGCAGTACTTC.

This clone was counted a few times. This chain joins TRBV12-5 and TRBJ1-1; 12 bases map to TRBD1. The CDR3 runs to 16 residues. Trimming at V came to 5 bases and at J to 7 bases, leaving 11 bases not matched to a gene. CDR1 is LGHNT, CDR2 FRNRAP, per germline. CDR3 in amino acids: CASGRTGQGARLEAFF. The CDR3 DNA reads TGTGCTAGTGGTCGGACGGGACAGGGGGCCCGCCTTGAAGCTTTCTTT. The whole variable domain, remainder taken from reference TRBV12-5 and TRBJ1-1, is DARVTQTPRHKVTEMGQEVTMRCQPILGHNTVFWYRQTMMQGLELLAYFRNRAPLDDSGMPKDRFSAEMPDATLATLKIQPSEPRDSAVYFCASGRTGQGARLEAFFGQGTRLTVV.

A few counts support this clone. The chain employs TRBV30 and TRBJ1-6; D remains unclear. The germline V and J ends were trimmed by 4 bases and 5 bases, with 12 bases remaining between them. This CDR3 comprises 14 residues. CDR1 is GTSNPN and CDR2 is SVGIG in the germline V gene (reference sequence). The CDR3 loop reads CAWTLPGDNSPLHF. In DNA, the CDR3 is TGTGCCTGGACCCTGCCCGGTGATAATTCACCCCTCCACTTT.

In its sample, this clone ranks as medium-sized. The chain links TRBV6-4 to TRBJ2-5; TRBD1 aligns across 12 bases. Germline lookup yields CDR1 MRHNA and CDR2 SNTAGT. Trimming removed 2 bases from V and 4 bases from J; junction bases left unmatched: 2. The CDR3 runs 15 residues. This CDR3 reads CASSDGTGGAETQYF. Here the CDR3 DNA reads TGTGCCAGCAGTGACGGGACAGGGGGCGCAGAGACCCAGTACTTC.

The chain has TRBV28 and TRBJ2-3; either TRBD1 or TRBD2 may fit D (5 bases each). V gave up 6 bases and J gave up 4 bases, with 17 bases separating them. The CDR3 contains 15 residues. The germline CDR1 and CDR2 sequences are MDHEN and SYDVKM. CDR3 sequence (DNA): TGTGCCAGCAGGGGACCGGGCCTATTCCCAGATACGCAGTATTTT. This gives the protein CASRGPGLFPDTQYF.

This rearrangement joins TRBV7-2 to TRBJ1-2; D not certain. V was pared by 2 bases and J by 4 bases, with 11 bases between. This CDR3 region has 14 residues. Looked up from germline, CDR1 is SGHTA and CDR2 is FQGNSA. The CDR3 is CASSLSSGLYGYTF. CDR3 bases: TGTGCCAGCAGCTTAAGCTCAGGACTCTATGGCTACACCTTC.

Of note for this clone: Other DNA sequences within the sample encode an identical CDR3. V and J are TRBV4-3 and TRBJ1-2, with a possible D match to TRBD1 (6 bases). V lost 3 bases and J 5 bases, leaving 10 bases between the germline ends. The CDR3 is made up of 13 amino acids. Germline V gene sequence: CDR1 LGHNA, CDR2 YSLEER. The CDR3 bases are TGCGCCAGCAGCCAGACAGGAGTTTATGGCTACACCTTC. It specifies CASSQTGVYGYTF.

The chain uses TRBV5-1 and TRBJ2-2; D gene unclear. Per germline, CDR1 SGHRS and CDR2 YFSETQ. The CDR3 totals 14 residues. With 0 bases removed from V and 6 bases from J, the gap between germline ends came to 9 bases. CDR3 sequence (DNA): TGCGCCAGCAGCTTGGAACCGGCTTCCGGGGAGCTGTTTTTT. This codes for CASSLEPASGELFF.

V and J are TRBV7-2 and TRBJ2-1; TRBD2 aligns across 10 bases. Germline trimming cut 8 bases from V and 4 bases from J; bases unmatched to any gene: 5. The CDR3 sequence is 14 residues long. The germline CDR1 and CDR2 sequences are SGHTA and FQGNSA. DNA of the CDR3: TGTGCCAGCCGGCGACTAGCGGGTTACAATGAGCAGTTCTTC. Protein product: CASRRLAGYNEQFF.

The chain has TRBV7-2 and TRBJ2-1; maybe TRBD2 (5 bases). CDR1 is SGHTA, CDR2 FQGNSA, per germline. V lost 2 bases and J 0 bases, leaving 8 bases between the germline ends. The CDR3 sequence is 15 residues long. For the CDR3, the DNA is TGTGCCAGCAGCTTATGGGAGATCTCCTACAATGAGCAGTTCTTC. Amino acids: CASSLWEISYNEQFF. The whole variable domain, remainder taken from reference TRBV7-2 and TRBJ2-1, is GAGVSQSPSNKVTEKGKDVELRCDPISGHTALYWYRQSLGQGLEFLIYFQGNSAPDKSGLPSDRFSAERTGGSVSTLTIQRTQQEDSAVYLCASSLWEISYNEQFFGPGTRLTVL.

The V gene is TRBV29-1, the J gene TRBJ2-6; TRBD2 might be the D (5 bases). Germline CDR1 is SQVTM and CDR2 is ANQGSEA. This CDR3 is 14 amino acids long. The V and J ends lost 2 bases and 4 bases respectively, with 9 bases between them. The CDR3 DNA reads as TGCAGCGTTGAAAAGGGAGTAGGGGCCAACGTCCTGACTTTC. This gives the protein CSVEKGVGANVLTF.

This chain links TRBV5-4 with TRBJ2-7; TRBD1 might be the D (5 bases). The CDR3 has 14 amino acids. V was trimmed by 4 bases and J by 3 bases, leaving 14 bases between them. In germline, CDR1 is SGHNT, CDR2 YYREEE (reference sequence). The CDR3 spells CASSDLGQYYEQYF. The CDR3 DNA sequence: TGTGCCAGCAGCGACCTGGGGCAGTACTACGAGCAGTACTTC.

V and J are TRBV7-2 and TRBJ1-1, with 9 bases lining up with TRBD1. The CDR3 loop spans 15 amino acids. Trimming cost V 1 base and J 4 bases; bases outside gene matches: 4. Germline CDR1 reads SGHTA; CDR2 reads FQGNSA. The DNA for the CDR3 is TGTGCCAGCAGCTTAGGGACAGGGGTGGGCACTGAAGCTTTCTTT. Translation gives CASSLGTGVGTEAFF.

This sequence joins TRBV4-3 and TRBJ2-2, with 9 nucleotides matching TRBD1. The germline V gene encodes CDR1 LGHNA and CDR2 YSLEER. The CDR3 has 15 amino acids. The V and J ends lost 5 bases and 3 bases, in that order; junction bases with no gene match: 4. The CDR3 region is CASSEGQGHTGELFF. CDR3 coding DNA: TGCGCCAGCAGCGAGGGACAGGGACACACCGGGGAGCTGTTTTTT.

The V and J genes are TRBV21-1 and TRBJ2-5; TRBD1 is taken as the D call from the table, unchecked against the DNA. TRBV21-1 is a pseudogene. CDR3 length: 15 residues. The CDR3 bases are TGTGCCAGCAGCAATTGGGGACAGGGCGGAGAGACCCAGTACTTC. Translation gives CASSNWGQGGETQYF.

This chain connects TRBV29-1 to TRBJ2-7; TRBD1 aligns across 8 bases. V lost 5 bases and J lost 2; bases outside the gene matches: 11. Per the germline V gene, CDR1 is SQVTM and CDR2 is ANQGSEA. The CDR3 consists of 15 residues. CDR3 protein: CSVRGIPGQAYEQYF. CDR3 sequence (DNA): TGCAGCGTTAGGGGGATTCCGGGACAGGCCTACGAGCAGTACTTC.

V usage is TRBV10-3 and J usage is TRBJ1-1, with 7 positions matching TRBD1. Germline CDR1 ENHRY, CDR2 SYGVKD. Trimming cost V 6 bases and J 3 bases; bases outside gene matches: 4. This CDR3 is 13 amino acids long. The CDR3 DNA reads TGTGCCATCAGGGCGACAGGGTACACTGAAGCTTTCTTT. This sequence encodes CAIRATGYTEAFF.

The CDR3 spells CASSLKRATQSSYNEQFF. The CDR3, as DNA: TGTGCCAGCAGCTTAAAAAGGGCCACCCAGAGCTCCTACAATGAGCAGTTCTTC. The rearrangement uses TRBV7-3 and TRBJ2-1, with no clear D. Per germline, CDR1 SGHTA and CDR2 FQGTGA. V lost 1 base and J 0 bases, leaving 16 bases between the germline ends. The CDR3 has 18 amino acids.

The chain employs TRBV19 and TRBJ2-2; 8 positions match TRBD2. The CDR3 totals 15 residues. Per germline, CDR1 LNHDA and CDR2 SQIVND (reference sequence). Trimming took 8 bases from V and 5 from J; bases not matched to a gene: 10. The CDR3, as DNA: TGTGCCAGTGTTCTGGCGGGAGGAGGAACCGGGGAGCTGTTTTTT. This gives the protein CASVLAGGGTGELFF.

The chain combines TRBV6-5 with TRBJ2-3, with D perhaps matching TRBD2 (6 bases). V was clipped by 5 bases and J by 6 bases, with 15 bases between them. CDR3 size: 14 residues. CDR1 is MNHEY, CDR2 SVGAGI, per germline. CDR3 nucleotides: TGTGCCAGCAGTCCGGGGGTTGCTACGGATACGCAGTATTTT. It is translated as CASSPGVATDTQYF.

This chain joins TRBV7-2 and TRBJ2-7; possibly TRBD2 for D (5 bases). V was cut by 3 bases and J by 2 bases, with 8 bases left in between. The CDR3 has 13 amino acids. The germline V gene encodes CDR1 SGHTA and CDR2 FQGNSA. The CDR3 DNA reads TGTGCCAGCAGCTTGAACGGGGCCTACGAGCAGTACTTC. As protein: CASSLNGAYEQYF.

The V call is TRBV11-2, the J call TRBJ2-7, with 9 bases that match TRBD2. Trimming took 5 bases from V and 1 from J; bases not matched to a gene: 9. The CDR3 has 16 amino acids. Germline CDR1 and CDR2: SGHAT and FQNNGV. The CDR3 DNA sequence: TGTGCCAGCAGCCCCCGACTAGCGGACCCATCCTACGAGCAGTACTTC. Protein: CASSPRLADPSYEQYF.

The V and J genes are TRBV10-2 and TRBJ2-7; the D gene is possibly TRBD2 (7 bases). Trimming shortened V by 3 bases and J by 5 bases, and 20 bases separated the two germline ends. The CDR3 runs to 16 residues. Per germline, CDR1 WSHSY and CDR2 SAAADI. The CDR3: CASSERGTTGRDEQYF. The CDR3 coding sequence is TGCGCCAGCAGTGAAAGGGGGACTACAGGGAGGGACGAGCAGTACTTC.

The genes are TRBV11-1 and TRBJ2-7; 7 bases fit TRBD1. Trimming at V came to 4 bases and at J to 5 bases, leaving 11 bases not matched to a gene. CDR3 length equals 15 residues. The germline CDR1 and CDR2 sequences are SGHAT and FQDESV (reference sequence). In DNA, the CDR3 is TGTGCCAGCAGCTCGCTAAGACAGGGTAACCACGAGCAGTACTTC. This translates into CASSSLRQGNHEQYF.

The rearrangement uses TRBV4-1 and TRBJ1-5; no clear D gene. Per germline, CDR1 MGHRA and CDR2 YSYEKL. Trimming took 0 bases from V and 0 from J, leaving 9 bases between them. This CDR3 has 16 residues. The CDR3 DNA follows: TGCGCCAGCAGCCAAGAAGGGAGCGGTAGCAATCAGCCCCAGCATTTT. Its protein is CASSQEGSGSNQPQHF.